Following are 8 T cell receptor beta chains from one sample sequenced in a study of blood T cell repertoires in COVID-19 (dated by TCRdb to the early 2020s). The library was produced with the immunoSEQ multiplex PCR assay. Imported from immuneACCESS, the table was reduced by TCRdb to in-frame sequences with V and J called. These copies leave out some clones; in studies compared against another copy, an unresolved V gene accounts for under half, and the cause of the remainder is not known. Here the sample has some 96,000 clones; more than 75% occur a single time. Jointly, the top ten make up approximately 10% of the sample. The sequenced sample consisted of peripheral blood. All receptors derive from a man in his forties or fifties with acute or convalescent COVID-19.

The genes are TRBV7-3 and TRBJ1-1, with D perhaps matching TRBD1 (6 bases). Germline CDR1 reads SGHTA; CDR2 reads FQGTGA. V lost 1 base and J 4 bases, leaving 16 bases between the germline ends. The CDR3 extends over 16 amino acids. In DNA, the CDR3 is TGTGCCAGCAGCTTAATGCCGGCAGGGGCGGGCACTGAAGCTTTCTTT. This encodes CASSLMPAGAGTEAFF.

This clone was observed once. The genes are TRBV29-1 and TRBJ2-7; D unclear. Trimming took off 6 bases at V and 2 bases at J, with 17 bases between the two ends. CDR1 is SQVTM and CDR2 is ANQGSEA in the germline V gene. This CDR3 comprises 14 residues. CDR3 amino acids: CSVPSGQTAYEQYF. The CDR3 DNA sequence: TGCAGCGTCCCCTCCGGCCAGACTGCCTACGAGCAGTACTTC.

The chain uses TRBV5-6 and TRBJ1-5; possible D gene TRBD1, 6 bases. There are 14 residues in the CDR3. V lost 3 bases and J 3 bases, leaving 10 bases between the germline ends. CDR1 SGHDT and CDR2 YYEEEE come from the germline V gene. The CDR3 loop reads CASSYTGYNQPQHF. As DNA, the CDR3 is TGTGCCAGCAGCTACACAGGGTACAATCAGCCCCAGCATTTT.

This clone was found once. V usage is TRBV7-9 and J usage is TRBJ2-1; weak D call: TRBD2 (5 bases). The CDR3 has 13 residues. The germline gives CDR1 SEHNR, CDR2 FQNEAQ (reference sequence). V was cut by 5 bases and J by 6 bases, with 11 bases left in between. CDR3 DNA sequence: TGTGCCAGCAGCCTCTGGACTGTCAATGAGCAGTTCTTC. This translates into CASSLWTVNEQFF.

The V and J genes are TRBV21-1 and TRBJ1-3; TRBD1 is the table's D call, not checked against the DNA. TRBV21-1 is labeled a pseudogene. CDR3 length equals 14 residues. CDR3: CARRTQGTGNTIYF. CDR3 bases: TGTGCCAGACGTACCCAGGGAACTGGAAACACCATATATTTT.

In this sample, this clone turned up a few times. The same CDR3 also results from other DNA sequences found in this sample. This chain connects TRBV10-2 to TRBJ2-7; the D gene is possibly TRBD1 (6 bases). Germline V gene lookup returns CDR1 WSHSY and CDR2 SAAADI. This CDR3 has 13 amino acids. V shed 6 bases and J shed 3 bases, with 12 bases lying between them. CDR3 bases: TGCGCCAGCAGGTCCGGGACAAACTACGAGCAGTACTTC. It yields the protein CASRSGTNYEQYF.

The rearrangement links TRBV30 to TRBJ1-5, with 7 positions matching TRBD1. Germline assignment: CDR1 GTSNPN and CDR2 SVGIG (reference sequence). CDR3 length: 14 residues. Unmatched junction bases numbered 6, after V lost 3 bases and J lost 4 bases. CDR3 sequence reads: CAWRPQGVNQPQHF. DNA for the CDR3: TGTGCCTGGAGGCCCCAGGGGGTGAATCAGCCCCAGCATTTT.

This chain uses TRBV28 with TRBJ2-3, with unresolved D. The V end lost 3 bases, the J end lost 4 bases, and 11 bases lay between the germline ends. The CDR3 has 14 residues. Germline CDR1 reads MDHEN; CDR2 reads SYDVKM. The chain's CDR3 is CASSFATKADTQYF. The CDR3 DNA reads TGTGCCAGCAGTTTTGCCACTAAGGCAGATACGCAGTATTTT.